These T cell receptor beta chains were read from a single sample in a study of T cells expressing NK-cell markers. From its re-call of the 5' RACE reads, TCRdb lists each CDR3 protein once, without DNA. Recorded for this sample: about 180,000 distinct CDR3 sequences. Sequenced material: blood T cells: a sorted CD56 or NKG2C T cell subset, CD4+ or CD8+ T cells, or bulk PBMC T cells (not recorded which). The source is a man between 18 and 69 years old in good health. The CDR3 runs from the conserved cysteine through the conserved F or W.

CDR3: CASSSQEGQSWETQYF
V: TRBV11-2
J: TRBJ2-5

CDR3: CASSSPYSSDRGHQPQHF
V: TRBV28
J: TRBJ1-5

CDR3: CASSYENSPLHF
V: TRBV5-6
J: TRBJ1-6

CDR3: CASRRDSYTEAFF
V: TRBV19
J: TRBJ1-1

CDR3: CASRAGTNTGELFF
V: TRBV5-4
J: TRBJ2-2

CDR3: CASSQDKLRVYTDTQYF
V: TRBV3-1
J: TRBJ2-3

CDR3: CASSEALQLMYEQYF
V: TRBV2
J: TRBJ2-7

CDR3: CASSLERGYMETQYF
V: TRBV7-8
J: TRBJ2-5

CDR3: CASSFPLDWVTGELFF
V: TRBV12-3/TRBV12-4
J: TRBJ2-2

CDR3: CASSLFSGPSLRTDTQYF
V: TRBV5-1
J: TRBJ2-3

CDR3: CASSPGWDRGLYQPQHF
V: TRBV19
J: TRBJ1-5

CDR3: CASKGTGATYEQYF
V: TRBV19
J: TRBJ2-7

CDR3: CASSQGQSSYNEQFF
V: TRBV4-2
J: TRBJ2-1

CDR3: CATSRAAGLPQETQYF
V: TRBV15
J: TRBJ2-5

CDR3: CASSLEAGGGQPQHF
V: TRBV7-6
J: TRBJ1-5

CDR3: CASNLAGGLETQYF
V: TRBV5-1
J: TRBJ2-5

CDR3: CASSQDLIRSGLRYNEQFF
V: TRBV4-1
J: TRBJ2-1

CDR3: CASSFGTTILYTDTQYF
V: TRBV11-2
J: TRBJ2-3

CDR3: CASSAETVISTNEKLFF
V: TRBV14
J: TRBJ1-4

CDR3: CARSLFNRRLQPQHF
V: TRBV5-3
J: TRBJ1-5

CDR3: CASSSTYLDFSGNTIYF
V: TRBV13
J: TRBJ1-3

CDR3: CASSAGPGRNEQFF
V: TRBV11-2
J: TRBJ2-1

CDR3: CASSFKGGQTQETQYF
V: TRBV6-7
J: TRBJ2-5

CDR3: CASSLVVTNTGELFF
V: TRBV12-3/TRBV12-4
J: TRBJ2-2

CDR3: CASRGGANTGELFF
V: TRBV2
J: TRBJ2-2

CDR3: CASRGETNEKLFF
V: TRBV7-8
J: TRBJ1-4

CDR3: CASSFRSGYNNQPQHF
V: TRBV28
J: TRBJ1-5

CDR3: CASSLPPGQVYEQYF
V: TRBV7-8
J: TRBJ2-7

CDR3: CASSTRQGARTEAFF
V: TRBV6-5
J: TRBJ1-1

CDR3: CASSLYRSGGPYEQYF
V: TRBV5-4
J: TRBJ2-7

CDR3: CASSASRGGAYNSPLHF
V: TRBV6-1
J: TRBJ1-6

CDR3: CASSQGMDASSYEQYF
V: TRBV4-1
J: TRBJ2-7

CDR3: CASSLETGSYGNYGYTF
V: TRBV7-8
J: TRBJ1-2

CDR3: CSVSTGGLNSPLHF
V: TRBV29-1
J: TRBJ1-6